The T cell receptor beta chain under discussion was sequenced for a study of blood T cell repertoires in COVID-19. Study-level information: Samples representing acute and convalescent COVID-19 were sourced from the United States, Italy and Spain. Sample material is recorded as cDNA or gDNA derived from T cells, B-cell-depleted T cells, or PBMCs.

The V gene end was trimmed by 3 bases and the J gene end by 0 bases; junction bases not matched to a gene: 5. This CDR3 comprises 16 residues. CDR1 and CDR2 (germline): MGHRA, YSYEKL. In the authors' methods: Estimated nucleated cell counts came from reference gene primer amplification. Produced via immunoSEQ multiplex PCR; TCRdb's table is partial and in-frame only. That table furnishes V, J and clone size, whereas the DNA furnished D and trimming. The profile shows 130,000 to 150,000 clones, around nine tenths of them singletons. The source is a human donor in a cohort sampled during active COVID-19. Sequencing was done on a sample of peripheral blood. The chain uses TRBV4-1 and TRBJ2-7; 10 bases are shared with TRBD2. CDR3 sequence: CASSHPGLANSYEQYF. The CDR3 region has the DNA TGCGCCAGCAGCCATCCGGGACTAGCGAACTCCTACGAGCAGTACTTC.